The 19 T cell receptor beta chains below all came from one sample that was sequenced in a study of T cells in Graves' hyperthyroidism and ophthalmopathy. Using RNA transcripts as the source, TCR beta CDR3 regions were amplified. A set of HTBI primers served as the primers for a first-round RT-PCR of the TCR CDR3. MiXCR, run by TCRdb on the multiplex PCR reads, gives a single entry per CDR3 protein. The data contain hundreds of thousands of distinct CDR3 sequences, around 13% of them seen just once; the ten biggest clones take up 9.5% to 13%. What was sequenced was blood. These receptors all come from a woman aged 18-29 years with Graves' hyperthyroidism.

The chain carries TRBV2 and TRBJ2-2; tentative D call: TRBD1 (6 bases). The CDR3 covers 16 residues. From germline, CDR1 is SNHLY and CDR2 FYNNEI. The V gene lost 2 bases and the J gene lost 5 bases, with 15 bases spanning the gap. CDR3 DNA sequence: TGTGCCAGCAGTGAAAATTGGGGGCGCGGGACCGGGGAGCTGTTTTTT. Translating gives CASSENWGRGTGELFF.

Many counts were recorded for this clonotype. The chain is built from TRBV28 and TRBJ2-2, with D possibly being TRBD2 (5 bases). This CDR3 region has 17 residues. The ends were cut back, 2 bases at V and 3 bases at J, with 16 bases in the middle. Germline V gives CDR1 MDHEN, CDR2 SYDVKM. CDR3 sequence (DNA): TGTGCCAGCAGTTTAGCTGAGGGAAGGGCGTACACCGGGGAGCTGTTTTTT. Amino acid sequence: CASSLAEGRAYTGELFF.

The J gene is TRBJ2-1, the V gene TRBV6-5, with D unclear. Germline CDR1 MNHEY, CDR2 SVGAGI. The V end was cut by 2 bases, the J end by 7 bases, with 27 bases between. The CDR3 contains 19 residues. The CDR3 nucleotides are TGTGCCAGCAGTTACCGTACCCCTGGTGGAAGCTATACCACAAATGAGCAGTTCTTC. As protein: CASSYRTPGGSYTTNEQFF.

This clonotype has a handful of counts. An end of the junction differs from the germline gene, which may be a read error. The CDR3 loop reads CASSPQAFYNEQLF. CDR3 sequence (DNA): TGTGCCAGCTCACCACAGGCGTTTTACAATGAGCAGCTCTTC. The chain is built from TRBV18 and TRBJ2-1; no firm D call. The V gene's germline CDR1 is KGHSH and CDR2 LQKENI. The CDR3 covers 14 residues.

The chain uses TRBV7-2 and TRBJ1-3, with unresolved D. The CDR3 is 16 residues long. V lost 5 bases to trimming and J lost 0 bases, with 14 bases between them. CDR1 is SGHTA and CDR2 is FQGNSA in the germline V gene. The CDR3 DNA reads TGTGCCAGCAGCCTGCAGTGGGAAGACTCTGGAAACACCATATATTTT. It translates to CASSLQWEDSGNTIYF.

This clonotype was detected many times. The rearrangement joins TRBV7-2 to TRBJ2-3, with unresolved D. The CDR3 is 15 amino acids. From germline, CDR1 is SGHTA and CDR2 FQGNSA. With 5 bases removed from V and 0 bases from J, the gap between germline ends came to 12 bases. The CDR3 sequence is CASSRRAASTDTQYF. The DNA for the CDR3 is TGTGCCAGCAGCCGCCGGGCGGCTAGCACAGATACGCAGTATTTT.

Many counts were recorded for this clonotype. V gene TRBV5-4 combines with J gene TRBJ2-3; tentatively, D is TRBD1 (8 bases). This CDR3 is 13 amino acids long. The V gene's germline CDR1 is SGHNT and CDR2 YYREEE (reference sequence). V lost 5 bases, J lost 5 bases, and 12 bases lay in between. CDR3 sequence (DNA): TGTGCCAGCAGTCACAGGGGGGGAGATACGCAGTATTTT. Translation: CASSHRGGDTQYF.

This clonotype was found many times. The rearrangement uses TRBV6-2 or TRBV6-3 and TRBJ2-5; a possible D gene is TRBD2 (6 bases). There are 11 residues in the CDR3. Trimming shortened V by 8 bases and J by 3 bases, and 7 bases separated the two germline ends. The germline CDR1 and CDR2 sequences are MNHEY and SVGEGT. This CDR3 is CASRREETQYF. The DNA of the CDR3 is TGTGCCAGCCGGAGGGAAGAGACCCAGTACTTC.

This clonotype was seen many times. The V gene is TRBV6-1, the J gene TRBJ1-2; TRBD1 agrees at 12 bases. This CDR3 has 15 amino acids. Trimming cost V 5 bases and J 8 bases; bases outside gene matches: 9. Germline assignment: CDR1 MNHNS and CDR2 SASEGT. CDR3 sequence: CASSFTGTGGAGYTF. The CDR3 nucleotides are TGTGCCAGCAGTTTCACCGGGACAGGGGGCGCCGGCTACACCTTC.

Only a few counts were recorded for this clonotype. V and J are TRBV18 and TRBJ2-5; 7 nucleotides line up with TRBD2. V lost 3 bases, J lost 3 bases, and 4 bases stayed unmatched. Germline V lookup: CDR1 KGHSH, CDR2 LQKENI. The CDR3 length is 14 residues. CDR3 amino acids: CASSPGTKKETQYF. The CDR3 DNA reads TGTGCCAGCTCACCCGGGACTAAAAAAGAGACCCAGTACTTC.

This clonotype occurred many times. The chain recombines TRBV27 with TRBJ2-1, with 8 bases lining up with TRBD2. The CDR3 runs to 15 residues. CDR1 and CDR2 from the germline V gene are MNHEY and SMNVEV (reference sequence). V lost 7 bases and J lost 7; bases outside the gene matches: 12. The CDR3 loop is CASKGRTSGSNEQFF. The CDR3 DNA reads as TGTGCCAGCAAAGGACGTACTAGCGGTTCGAATGAGCAGTTCTTC.

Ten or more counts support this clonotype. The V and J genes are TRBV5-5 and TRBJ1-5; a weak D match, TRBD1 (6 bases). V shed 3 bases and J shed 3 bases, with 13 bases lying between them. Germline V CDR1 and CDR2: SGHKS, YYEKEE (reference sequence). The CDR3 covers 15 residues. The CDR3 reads CASSWGGAYNQPQHF. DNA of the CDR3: TGTGCCAGCAGCTGGGGGGGGGCTTACAATCAGCCCCAGCATTTT.

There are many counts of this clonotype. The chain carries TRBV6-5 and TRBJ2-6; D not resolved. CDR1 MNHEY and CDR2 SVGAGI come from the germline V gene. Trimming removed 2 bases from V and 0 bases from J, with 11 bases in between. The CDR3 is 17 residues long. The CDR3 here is CASSYEGLFSGANVLTF. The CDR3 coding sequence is TGTGCCAGCAGTTACGAAGGCTTATTCTCTGGGGCCAACGTCCTGACTTTC.

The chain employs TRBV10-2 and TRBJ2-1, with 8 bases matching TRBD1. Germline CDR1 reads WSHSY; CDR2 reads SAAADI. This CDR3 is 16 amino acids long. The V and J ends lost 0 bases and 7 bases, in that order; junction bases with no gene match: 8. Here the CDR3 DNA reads TGCGCCAGCAGTGAGTCCTGGACAGGGAAAAGAAATGAGCAGTTCTTC. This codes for CASSESWTGKRNEQFF.

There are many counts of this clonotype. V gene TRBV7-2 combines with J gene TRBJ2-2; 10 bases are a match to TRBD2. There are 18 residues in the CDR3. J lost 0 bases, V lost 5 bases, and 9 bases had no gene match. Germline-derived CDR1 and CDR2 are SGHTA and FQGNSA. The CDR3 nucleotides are TGTGCCAGCAGCGCATCCGGGACTAGCGCGCCGAACACCGGGGAGCTGTTTTTT. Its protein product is CASSASGTSAPNTGELFF.

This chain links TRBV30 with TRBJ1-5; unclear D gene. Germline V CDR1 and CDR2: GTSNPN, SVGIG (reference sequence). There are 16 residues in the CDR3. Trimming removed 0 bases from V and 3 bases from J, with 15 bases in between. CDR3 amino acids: CAWSVISGRNNQPQHF. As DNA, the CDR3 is TGTGCCTGGAGTGTAATCTCTGGACGGAACAATCAGCCCCAGCATTTT.

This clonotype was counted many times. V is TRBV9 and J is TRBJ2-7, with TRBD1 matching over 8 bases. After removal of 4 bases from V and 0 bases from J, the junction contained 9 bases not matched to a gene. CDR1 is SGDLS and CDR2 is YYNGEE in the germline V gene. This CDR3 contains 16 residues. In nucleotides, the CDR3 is TGTGCCAGCAGCCCACGGACAGGGTCCCTCTCCTACGAGCAGTACTTC. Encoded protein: CASSPRTGSLSYEQYF. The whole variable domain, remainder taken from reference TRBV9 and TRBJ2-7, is DSGVTQTPKHLITATGQRVTLRCSPRSGDLSVYWYQQSLDQGLQFLIQYYNGEERAKGNILERFSAQQFPDLHSELNLSSLELGDSALYFCASSPRTGSLSYEQYFGPGTRLTVT.

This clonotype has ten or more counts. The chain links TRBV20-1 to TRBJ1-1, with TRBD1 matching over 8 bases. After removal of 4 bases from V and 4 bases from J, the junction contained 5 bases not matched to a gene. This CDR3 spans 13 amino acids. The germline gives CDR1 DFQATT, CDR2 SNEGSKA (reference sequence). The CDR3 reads CSATQGAGTEAFF. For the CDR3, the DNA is TGCAGTGCTACCCAGGGGGCTGGCACTGAAGCTTTCTTT.

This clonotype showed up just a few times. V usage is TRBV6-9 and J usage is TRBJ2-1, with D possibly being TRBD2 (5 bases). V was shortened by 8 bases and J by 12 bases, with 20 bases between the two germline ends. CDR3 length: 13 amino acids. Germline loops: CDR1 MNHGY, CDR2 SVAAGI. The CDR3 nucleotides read TGTGCCAGCGGCTATCCAGGCGGGTCTGGGCAGTTCTTC. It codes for CASGYPGGSGQFF.